Listed below are T cell receptor beta chains from one sample, sequenced in a study of T cell responses to AZD1222 COVID-19 vaccine. Some clones are missing from TCRdb's copy, which holds only in-frame ones; the method was immunoSEQ multiplex PCR. The sample lists about 81,000 clones, under 95% seen once, with around 8% in the top ten. This sample comprised peripheral blood, obtained 28 days after the second AZD1222 dose. The receptors shown here come from an adult who received the AZD1222 COVID-19 vaccine. Each CDR3 is given with its conserved first and last residue. Fields, in order: V gene, J gene, clone size, D gene, CDR3 DNA, CDR3 protein. The D gene is left open where the match is weak. The listing skips clone size in some rows; elsewhere it reads once, few, many or a size class.

v_gene: TRBV28; j_gene: TRBJ1-5; abundance: -; d_gene: -; CDR3nt: TGTGCCAGCGACCGATCGGGGGCAAGCAATCAGCCCCAGCATTTT; CDR3aa: CASDRSGASNQPQHF
v_gene: TRBV6-2/TRBV6-3; j_gene: TRBJ2-7; abundance: -; d_gene: -; CDR3nt: TGTGCCAGCAGCAGTCCGGCTGGGTTCGGCGAGCAGTACTTC; CDR3aa: CASSSPAGFGEQYF
v_gene: TRBV2; j_gene: TRBJ2-6; abundance: -; d_gene: -; CDR3nt: TGTGCCAGCAAGGAAACCTCTGGGGCCAACGTCCTGACTTTC; CDR3aa: CASKETSGANVLTF
v_gene: TRBV9; j_gene: TRBJ2-7; abundance: few; d_gene: TRBD2; CDR3nt: TGTGCCAGCAGCGTAGGGACTAGCGGGAGGGCCAGTGATTACGAGCAGTACTTC; CDR3aa: CASSVGTSGRASDYEQYF
v_gene: TRBV12-3/TRBV12-4; j_gene: TRBJ2-5; abundance: -; d_gene: -; CDR3nt: TGTGCCAGCAGAAGGGCGGCCCAAGAGACCCAGTACTTC; CDR3aa: CASRRAAQETQYF
v_gene: TRBV5-8; j_gene: TRBJ2-1; abundance: -; d_gene: -; CDR3nt: TGTGCCAGCAGCTTGGTCAGGGGTGGTGAGCAGTTCTTC; CDR3aa: CASSLVRGGEQFF
v_gene: TRBV27; j_gene: TRBJ2-7; abundance: many; d_gene: TRBD2; CDR3nt: TGTGCCAGCAGTTGGGGGGTAGCGGGAGGCGTAGGCCCTTCCTACGAGCAGTACTTC; CDR3aa: CASSWGVAGGVGPSYEQYF
v_gene: TRBV3-1/TRBV3-2; j_gene: TRBJ1-1; abundance: -; d_gene: -; CDR3nt: TGTGCCAGCAGCCAGAACGTGAACACTGAAGCTTTCTTT; CDR3aa: CASSQNVNTEAFF
v_gene: TRBV12-3/TRBV12-4; j_gene: TRBJ1-1; abundance: -; d_gene: -; CDR3nt: TGTGCCAGCAGTGGGGCGAGGAACACTGAAGCTTTCTTT; CDR3aa: CASSGARNTEAFF
v_gene: TRBV27; j_gene: TRBJ2-6; abundance: -; d_gene: -; CDR3nt: TGTGCCAGCAGTCCCAGGGGCTCTGGGGCCAACGTCCTGACTTTC; CDR3aa: CASSPRGSGANVLTF
v_gene: TRBV7-8; j_gene: TRBJ2-5; abundance: -; d_gene: -; CDR3nt: TGTGCCAGCAGCCTCGGGGGATTAGGGACCCAGTACTTC; CDR3aa: CASSLGGLGTQYF
v_gene: TRBV5-1; j_gene: TRBJ2-6; abundance: once; d_gene: -; CDR3nt: TGCGCCAGCAGCTTGGCGGGTAACGGGGCCAACGTCCTGACTTTC; CDR3aa: CASSLAGNGANVLTF
v_gene: TRBV24-1; j_gene: TRBJ1-2; abundance: -; d_gene: -; CDR3nt: TGTGCCACCACCGAATCTGACGGACGCTATGGCTACACCTTC; CDR3aa: CATTESDGRYGYTF
v_gene: TRBV28; j_gene: TRBJ1-5; abundance: -; d_gene: -; CDR3nt: TGTGCCAGCAGACCAGGGGTGAGCAATCAGCCCCAGCATTTT; CDR3aa: CASRPGVSNQPQHF
v_gene: TRBV18; j_gene: TRBJ1-5; abundance: -; d_gene: TRBD1; CDR3nt: TGTGCCAGCTCACAGGGACAGGGCCGCAATCAGCCCCAGCATTTT; CDR3aa: CASSQGQGRNQPQHF
v_gene: TRBV7-8; j_gene: TRBJ2-3; abundance: -; d_gene: -; CDR3nt: TGTGCCAGCAGCGTCGGTGGGGAGGCAGATACGCAGTATTTT; CDR3aa: CASSVGGEADTQYF
v_gene: TRBV7-3; j_gene: TRBJ2-4; abundance: -; d_gene: -; CDR3nt: TGTGCCAGCAGCTTAGGGTTGGAAAACATTCAGTACTTC; CDR3aa: CASSLGLENIQYF
v_gene: TRBV6-6; j_gene: TRBJ2-7; abundance: -; d_gene: -; CDR3nt: TGTGCCAGCAGTTACTCTTCAGGAGGGGAATACGAGCAGTACTTC; CDR3aa: CASSYSSGGEYEQYF
v_gene: TRBV11-1; j_gene: TRBJ2-7; abundance: once; d_gene: TRBD2; CDR3nt: TGTGCCAGCAGCCCCGTACTAGCGGGAGTACTCGAGCAGTACTTC; CDR3aa: CASSPVLAGVLEQYF
v_gene: TRBV6-1; j_gene: TRBJ2-1; abundance: -; d_gene: -; CDR3nt: TGTGCCAGCAGTGAAGTAGGCAGGGGTTCCGATGAGCAGTTCTTC; CDR3aa: CASSEVGRGSDEQFF
v_gene: TRBV6-5; j_gene: TRBJ1-1; abundance: -; d_gene: -; CDR3nt: TGTGCCAGCAGTCCTCCTAGTATGAACACTGAAGCTTTCTTT; CDR3aa: CASSPPSMNTEAFF
v_gene: TRBV7-3; j_gene: TRBJ1-1; abundance: -; d_gene: -; CDR3nt: TGTGCCAGCAGCCCCCAGGGAAGGGTTCGGTTGAGCACTGAAGCTTTCTTT; CDR3aa: CASSPQGRVRLSTEAFF
v_gene: TRBV7-2; j_gene: TRBJ2-1; abundance: once; d_gene: -; CDR3nt: TGTGCCAGCAGCTCCAGGACCATAGCCGGGGAGCAGTTCTTC; CDR3aa: CASSSRTIAGEQFF
v_gene: TRBV6-5; j_gene: TRBJ1-2; abundance: -; d_gene: TRBD1; CDR3nt: TGTGCCAGCACTCGGACAGGGGTCGGGTATGGCTACACCTTC; CDR3aa: CASTRTGVGYGYTF
v_gene: TRBV5-1; j_gene: TRBJ2-2; abundance: -; d_gene: TRBD2; CDR3nt: TGCGCCAGCAGCCAGGGACTAGCGGGAGCCTTAGGCGGGGAGCTGTTTTTT; CDR3aa: CASSQGLAGALGGELFF